This T cell receptor beta chain was sequenced for a study of blood T cell repertoires in COVID-19. The protocol was immunoSEQ multiplex PCR, while the TCRdb copy is restricted to in-frame clones and leaves out a portion. This table has fewer than 400,000 clones, 80% to 90% appearing once. V lost 6 bases to trimming and J lost 6 bases; unmatched junction nucleotides: 10. Germline V lookup: CDR1 SNHLY, CDR2 FYNNEI. This CDR3 is 16 amino acids long. Participant age was about 18 to 100 years, and participants resided in fewer than 25 US areas. Assignment of participants to cohorts was predicated upon participant-reported clinical history. What the recovered Cohort 3 donors had was two negative PCRs, clearance, or symptom resolution.

The chain combines TRBV2 with TRBJ1-6; TRBD1 aligns across 8 bases. Sequencing input: PBMCs or T cells enriched from blood (not recorded which). This TCR came from a man aged 25-45 years who had recovered from COVID-19. CDR3 in DNA: TGTGCCAGCAGACTAGGACAGGGAGGGGGTAATTCACCCCTCCACTTT. Its translation is CASRLGQGGGNSPLHF.